This T cell receptor beta chain was documented in a study of T cells in severe cutaneous drug reactions. This clonotype counts as medium-sized by frequency. The donors had carbamazepine-induced Stevens-Johnson syndrome or toxic epidermal necrolysis. CDR1 and CDR2 (germline): SGHTA, FQGNSA. The CDR3 runs 12 residues. TCR subtype-specific primers in iRepertoire multiplex PCR prepared libraries for bulk and single-cell sequencing. TCRdb reprocessed the multiplex PCR reads, keeping one entry per CDR3 protein, no DNA. The listing contains almost 5,500 distinct CDR3 sequences. The TCR sequence derives from a human donor with a severe cutaneous adverse drug reaction. Sequencing used PBMCs. The rearrangement links TRBV7-2 to TRBJ2-3; without DNA, the TCRdb call of TRBD1 cannot be checked. This CDR3 reads CASSSVRDTQYF.